This section outlines one TCR beta chain sequence together with its context. What it binds is unknown. The CDR3 covers 14 residues. Trimming left V 0 bases short and J 0 bases short, with 6 bases between. Germline assignment: CDR1 GTSNPN and CDR2 SVGIG (reference sequence). The record originates from a study of cytomegalovirus exposure and HLA in healthy donors. When sampled, the donors appeared nominally healthy, though they likely had unrecorded immune exposures. With 60 Vbeta and 13 Jbeta primers, the PCR was carried out. Only in-frame clones appear in the TCRdb table, and some are missing; sequencing was by immunoSEQ multiplex PCR. The sample includes some 59,000 clones, roughly 85% of them seen just once. Whole-study findings and limits: Most TCR beta V segments were productive about 90% or about 30% of the time in an earlier analysis.

The source is a woman aged 18 to 35 in good health and CMV-seronegative. The sample consisted of PBMCs. This chain links TRBV30 with TRBJ1-3; D gene unclear. The CDR3 sequence: CAWSVRSSGNTIYF. Here the CDR3 DNA reads TGTGCCTGGAGTGTACGGAGCTCTGGAAACACCATATATTTT.